These 2 T cell receptor beta chains originate from one sample sequenced in a study of cytomegalovirus exposure and HLA in healthy donors (dated 2017 in TCRdb). Libraries were made using the immunoSEQ multiplex PCR assay. For the multiplex PCR, a mixture combining 60 forward primers for TCR Vbeta segments and 13 reverse primers for TCR Jbeta segments was used. TCRdb's version of the immuneACCESS table is confined to in-frame rearrangements and falls short of the full clone set. An unresolved V gene accounts for under half of the shortfall where checked; the remainder is of unknown origin. A total of approximately 200,000 clones appear in this sample, around three quarters of them only once. The ten largest clones take up roughly 1.5% of the sample. The specimen sequenced was PBMCs. All receptors come from a woman younger than 30 in good health and CMV-seronegative.

This clone showed up just once. The genes are TRBV27 and TRBJ1-1; D gene uncertain. The CDR3 loop spans 13 amino acids. V was pared by 3 bases and J by 1 base, with 6 bases between. Germline V lookup: CDR1 MNHEY, CDR2 SMNVEV (reference sequence). CDR3 sequence reads: CASSFRGNTEAFF. The CDR3 nucleotides read TGTGCCAGCAGTTTTCGGGGGAACACTGAAGCTTTCTTT.

This clone showed up just a few times. The chain carries TRBV5-1 and TRBJ1-1, with D possibly being TRBD1 (6 bases). V was clipped by 3 bases and J by 1 base, with 13 bases between them. This CDR3 comprises 15 residues. Per germline, CDR1 SGHRS and CDR2 YFSETQ. This CDR3 is CASSSGGQRNTEAFF. CDR3 DNA sequence: TGCGCCAGCAGCTCCGGAGGACAGCGGAACACTGAAGCTTTCTTT.